A single sample is the source of the 24 T cell receptor beta chains below, sequenced in a study of cytomegalovirus exposure and HLA in healthy donors. Researchers ran the PCR with 60 Vbeta and 13 Jbeta primers. Produced via immunoSEQ multiplex PCR; TCRdb's table is partial and in-frame only. The sample records some 150,000 clones, 70% to 80% being singletons. Sequencing was carried out using PBMCs. These receptors all stem from a woman aged 25 to 39 in good health and CMV-seropositive.

This clone occurred once. The chain links TRBV7-9 to TRBJ1-3, with no clear D. Trimming left V 1 base short and J 0 bases short, with 7 bases between. Germline CDR1 is SEHNR and CDR2 is FQNEAQ (reference sequence). The CDR3 length is 15 residues. CDR3: CASSLVGSSGNTIYF. CDR3 nucleotide sequence: TGTGCCAGCAGCTTAGTAGGGAGCTCTGGAAACACCATATATTTT.

V is TRBV5-6 and J is TRBJ1-2; 7 bases map to TRBD1. CDR1 SGHDT and CDR2 YYEEEE come from the germline V gene. This CDR3 is built from 13 residues. V shed 2 bases and J 8 bases; nucleotides not matched to a gene: 6. CDR3 region: CASSFGGGEGYTF. DNA of the CDR3: TGTGCCAGCAGCTTCGGAGGGGGCGAGGGCTACACCTTC.

This clone showed up just a few times. The chain has TRBV5-1 and TRBJ2-7, with D unclear. With 4 bases removed from V and 2 bases from J, the gap between germline ends came to 19 bases. The CDR3 length is 16 residues. Germline loops: CDR1 SGHRS, CDR2 YFSETQ. The CDR3 region has the DNA TGCGCCAGCAGCCCCCGACGGAGCCTACAAACCTACGAGCAGTACTTC. It specifies CASSPRRSLQTYEQYF.

The chain employs TRBV28 and TRBJ1-5; D gene ambiguous. CDR1 is MDHEN, CDR2 SYDVKM, per germline. This CDR3 has 14 residues. Trimming left V 5 bases short and J 7 bases short, with 15 bases between. The CDR3 DNA reads as TGTGCCAGCAGTCCCCCAACGCCCGGGCAGCCCCAGCATTTT. As protein: CASSPPTPGQPQHF.

This clone appeared a single time. The V and J genes are TRBV5-6 and TRBJ2-7; 12 bases match TRBD2. CDR3 length: 16 residues. V was pared by 4 bases and J by 6 bases, with 11 bases of the junction left unmatched. CDR1 and CDR2 (germline): SGHDT, YYEEEE. This chain's CDR3 is CASSPPWTSGDREQYF. The CDR3 region has the DNA TGTGCCAGCAGCCCTCCCTGGACTAGCGGGGACCGCGAGCAGTACTTC.

This chain joins TRBV9 and TRBJ2-3; the D gene is possibly TRBD2 (5 bases). The CDR3 is 17 amino acids. V gave up 0 bases and J gave up 4 bases, with 18 bases separating them. The V gene's germline CDR1 is SGDLS and CDR2 YYNGEE. The CDR3: CASSVEIEGSIPDTQYF. In nucleotides, the CDR3 is TGTGCCAGCAGCGTAGAAATAGAGGGAAGCATACCAGATACGCAGTATTTT.

In this sample, this clone turned up a few times. Mismatch with germline at one junction end may stem from a read error. This sequence joins TRBV7-9 and TRBJ1-1; 10 bases align to TRBD1. Germline CDR1 is SEHNR and CDR2 is FQNEAQ (reference sequence). This CDR3 has 16 amino acids. For the CDR3, the DNA is TGTTCCAGCAGCTTAAATCCGGGACAGGGGAGCACTGAAGCTTTCTTT. Its protein is CSSSLNPGQGSTEAFF.

This clone came up a few times. V gene TRBV5-6 combines with J gene TRBJ2-1; weak D call: TRBD1 (5 bases). Germline CDR1 SGHDT, CDR2 YYEEEE. The germline V and J ends were trimmed by 0 bases and 4 bases, with 8 bases remaining between them. This CDR3 contains 14 residues. The CDR3 DNA reads TGTGCCAGCAGCTTGGAGCAGGGATACAATGAGCAGTTCTTC. It is translated as CASSLEQGYNEQFF.

V is TRBV13 and J is TRBJ2-3, with 12 bases matching TRBD2. The CDR3 runs to 15 residues. J lost 2 bases, V lost 5 bases, and 2 bases had no gene match. Germline V lookup: CDR1 PRHDT, CDR2 FYEKMQ (reference sequence). The CDR3 here is CASSRLAGATDTQYF. The DNA for the CDR3 is TGTGCCAGCAGCCGACTAGCGGGAGCCACAGATACGCAGTATTTT.

This clone was counted a single time. The V call is TRBV4-3, the J call TRBJ2-2, with TRBD2 identical over 12 bases. With 0 bases clipped from V and 5 bases from J, the junction kept 1 base outside the gene matches. In germline, CDR1 is LGHNA, CDR2 YSLEER. CDR3 size: 16 residues. The CDR3 nucleotides read TGCGCCAGCAGCCAAGAGGGGACTAGCGGGACCGGGGAGCTGTTTTTT. It is translated as CASSQEGTSGTGELFF.

The chain couples TRBV7-9 to TRBJ1-4, with D possibly TRBD1 on 6 matching bases. The V end lost 7 bases, the J end lost 5 bases, and 17 bases lay between the germline ends. This CDR3 spans 15 amino acids. CDR1 and CDR2 from the germline V gene are SEHNR and FQNEAQ (reference sequence). CDR3 amino acids: CASTPLQGPNEKLFF. Written as DNA, the CDR3 is TGTGCCAGCACCCCCTTACAGGGACCAAATGAAAAACTGTTTTTT.

The gene calls are TRBV12-5 and TRBJ2-3; 14 nucleotides agree with TRBD2. Germline CDR1 is LGHNT and CDR2 is FRNRAP. Trimming at V came to 0 bases and at J to 1 base, leaving 9 bases not matched to a gene. The length of the CDR3 is 20 residues. This CDR3 is CASGLVPGLAGEGGTDTQYF. CDR3 sequence (DNA): TGTGCTAGTGGTTTGGTACCGGGACTAGCGGGAGAAGGGGGCACAGATACGCAGTATTTT.

This rearrangement joins TRBV4-1 to TRBJ1-1; D is unresolved. The CDR3 is made up of 18 amino acids. Trimming cost V 0 bases and J 7 bases, with 24 bases left between them. CDR1 MGHRA and CDR2 YSYEKL come from the germline V gene. CDR3 in DNA: TGCGCCAGCAGCCAAGATCGGGGATTTGGGAGGGCAAGGAATGAAGCTTTCTTT. This encodes CASSQDRGFGRARNEAFF.

The chain uses TRBV19 and TRBJ1-6, with D possibly being TRBD1 (6 bases). The CDR3 extends over 14 amino acids. The germline gives CDR1 LNHDA, CDR2 SQIVND (reference sequence). V shed 7 bases and J shed 7 bases, with 14 bases lying between them. The CDR3 DNA reads as TGTGCCAGTACCAGAGGACAGAAGAATTCACCCCTCCACTTT. It yields the protein CASTRGQKNSPLHF.

The chain recombines TRBV10-1 with TRBJ2-5; a weak D match, TRBD2 (5 bases). The CDR3 runs to 15 residues. The V and J ends lost 2 bases and 2 bases respectively, with 12 bases between them. In germline, CDR1 is WNHNN, CDR2 SYGVQD (reference sequence). The CDR3 is CASSENGDFQETQYF. The CDR3 bases are TGCGCCAGCAGTGAGAACGGGGATTTTCAAGAGACCCAGTACTTC.

The chain carries TRBV6-5 and TRBJ1-1, with D unclear. Between the trimmed V and J ends, which lost 5 bases and 0 bases, there was a span of 7 bases. CDR1 and CDR2 from the germline V gene are MNHEY and SVGAGI. The CDR3 spans 13 residues. This CDR3 reads CASSNGLNTEAFF. For the CDR3, the DNA is TGTGCCAGCAGTAATGGGCTGAACACTGAAGCTTTCTTT.

The J gene is TRBJ2-7, the V gene TRBV6-6; the match to TRBD1 covers 10 bases. V lost 5 bases and J lost 4; bases outside the gene matches: 8. Germline CDR1 reads MNHNY; CDR2 reads SVGAGI (reference sequence). The length of the CDR3 is 15 residues. The CDR3 spells CASSRGQGGEYEQYF. As DNA, the CDR3 is TGTGCCAGCAGTCGAGGACAGGGGGGAGAATACGAGCAGTACTTC.

This clone was seen a few times. The CDR3 reads CSVQVSYEQYF. CDR3 sequence (DNA): TGCAGCGTTCAGGTCTCCTACGAGCAGTACTTC. This sequence joins TRBV29-1 and TRBJ2-7; no firm D call. The CDR3 totals 11 residues. The V and J ends lost 5 bases and 0 bases respectively, with 5 bases between them. Germline V CDR1 and CDR2: SQVTM, ANQGSEA.

The chain employs TRBV9 and TRBJ1-3; D is unresolved. Germline values: CDR1 SGDLS, CDR2 YYNGEE. Trimming pared 1 base from V and 3 bases from J, leaving 11 bases between. The CDR3 has 15 amino acids. The CDR3 DNA reads as TGTGCCAGCAGCGTAATGCCCGGTTATGGAAACACCATATATTTT. It yields the protein CASSVMPGYGNTIYF.

This chain links TRBV5-1 with TRBJ2-2; TRBD1 agrees at 7 bases. V was pared by 4 bases and J by 2 bases, with 5 bases of the junction left unmatched. Per the germline V gene, CDR1 is SGHRS and CDR2 is YFSETQ. CDR3 length: 15 residues. The CDR3 DNA reads as TGCGCCAGCAGCCCTACAGGGGCTAACACCGGGGAGCTGTTTTTT. This encodes CASSPTGANTGELFF.

The genes are TRBV28 and TRBJ1-2; D possibly corresponds to TRBD1 (6 bases). The length of the CDR3 is 14 residues. V was shortened by 6 bases and J by 2 bases, with 13 bases between the two germline ends. Germline V lookup: CDR1 MDHEN, CDR2 SYDVKM. CDR3 sequence (DNA): TGTGCCAGCAGACCACCGGACAGAAACTATGGCTACACCTTC. Translated: CASRPPDRNYGYTF.

The CDR3: CASSLVGLGGIQAFF. The CDR3 DNA reads TGTGCCAGCAGCTTAGTAGGCTTAGGGGGCATCCAAGCTTTCTTT. The chain has TRBV7-2 and TRBJ1-1; 7 nucleotides line up with TRBD1. Germline CDR1 and CDR2: SGHTA and FQGNSA. Trimming at V came to 1 base and at J to 9 bases, leaving 11 bases not matched to a gene. The CDR3 spans 15 residues.

V is TRBV10-3 and J is TRBJ2-2, with 8 bases fitting TRBD1. Trimming cost V 4 bases and J 4 bases; bases outside gene matches: 5. This CDR3 spans 15 amino acids. Per germline, CDR1 ENHRY and CDR2 SYGVKD. The CDR3 is CAISGDRGGTGELFF. In DNA form, the CDR3 reads TGTGCCATCAGTGGTGACAGGGGAGGCACCGGGGAGCTGTTTTTT.

This clone appeared a few times. The chain combines TRBV2 with TRBJ1-6; D remains ambiguous. CDR3 length equals 17 residues. V was clipped by 2 bases and J by 0 bases, with 11 bases between them. CDR1 SNHLY and CDR2 FYNNEI come from the germline V gene. The CDR3 sequence: CASSEPPGSSYNSPLHF. The CDR3 DNA follows: TGTGCCAGCAGTGAACCCCCGGGGAGCTCCTATAATTCACCCCTCCACTTT.